This T cell receptor beta chain was found in a study of blood T cell repertoires in COVID-19. Overall study context: In each case, the material was cDNA or gDNA derived from T cells, B-cell-depleted T cells, or PBMCs.

The germline gives CDR1 SGHAT, CDR2 FQNNGV. The CDR3 runs 15 residues. V dropped 5 bases and J dropped 2 bases, with 16 bases sitting between them. Sequencing was performed with immunoSEQ multiplex PCR; in TCRdb, only in-frame clones are kept and a portion is missing. Of about 39,000 clones listed, around 84% were seen once; the top ten hold more than 12%. The sample comprised peripheral blood. This receptor was taken from a man aged 50-59 years with active or convalescent COVID-19. The genes are TRBV11-2 and TRBJ2-7, with D possibly being TRBD1 (6 bases). Written as DNA, the CDR3 is TGTGCCAGCAGCCCCCGGGACACTATAGCCTACGAGCAGTACTTC. It encodes CASSPRDTIAYEQYF.